Below, 26 T cell receptor beta chains from the same sample are listed, as sequenced in a study of identical twins. MiXCR, run by TCRdb on the 5' RACE reads, gives a single entry per CDR3 protein. The data hold roughly 1,500,000 distinct CDR3 sequences, with roughly 35% observed a single time. The sample taken for sequencing was cord blood. The source of these receptors is a newborn girl in good health.

This clonotype was seen only a few times. The chain links TRBV7-2 to TRBJ2-3; D gene uncertain. CDR1 and CDR2 (germline): SGHTA, FQGNSA. Trimming left V 1 base short and J 2 bases short, with 16 bases between. CDR3 length: 17 amino acids. As DNA, the CDR3 is TGTGCCAGCAGCTTAGGGACCCGAACCCACCTCACAGATACGCAGTATTTT. This codes for CASSLGTRTHLTDTQYF.

The chain recombines TRBV20-1 with TRBJ1-5; 8 nucleotides align to TRBD1. Germline V gene lookup returns CDR1 DFQATT and CDR2 SNEGSKA (reference sequence). The CDR3 is 14 amino acids. Trimming removed 3 bases from V and 6 bases from J; junction bases left unmatched: 7. In nucleotides, the CDR3 is TGCAGTGCTAGGGTGACAGGGGTAAGTCAGCCCCAGCATTTT. Its protein is CSARVTGVSQPQHF.

In its sample, this clonotype was seen a few times. This chain links TRBV5-1 with TRBJ1-1; TRBD1 aligns across 7 bases. Per germline, CDR1 SGHRS and CDR2 YFSETQ. CDR3 length: 15 amino acids. V trimming: 1 base; J trimming: 5 bases; junction bases outside the gene matches: 8. This CDR3 reads CASSLSRQGPTEAFF. The CDR3 DNA is TGCGCCAGCAGCTTGTCCAGACAGGGTCCGACTGAAGCTTTCTTT.

Concerning this clonotype itself: Relative to the germline gene, one junction end is altered; a read error may explain this. The chain carries TRBV19 and TRBJ1-5, with D perhaps TRBD1 (5 bases). The CDR3 is made up of 15 amino acids. Germline V CDR1 and CDR2: LNHDA, SQIVND (reference sequence). Written as DNA, the CDR3 is TGTGCCAGTACGCTACAGGATTCTAGCAATCTGCCCCAGCATTTT. It yields the protein CASTLQDSSNLPQHF.

This clonotype was seen only a few times. The chain is built from TRBV29-1 and TRBJ1-4; a weak D match, TRBD1 (5 bases). The CDR3 spans 14 residues. V was trimmed by 7 bases and J by 7 bases, leaving 19 bases between them. Germline CDR1 SQVTM, CDR2 ANQGSEA. The CDR3 is CSAAWGGEGEKLFF. In DNA, the CDR3 is TGCAGCGCCGCATGGGGGGGTGAAGGTGAAAAACTGTTTTTT.

In this sample, this clonotype turned up a few times. The chain employs TRBV5-6 and TRBJ2-7, with 7 bases lining up with TRBD1. There are 17 residues in the CDR3. The germline V gene has CDR1 SGHDT and CDR2 YYEEEE. The ends lost 0 bases at V and 0 bases at J; junction bases unmatched: 9. CDR3 loop: CASSLGGQIFPSYEQYF. CDR3 sequence (DNA): TGTGCCAGCAGCTTGGGGGGACAGATCTTCCCCTCCTACGAGCAGTACTTC.

This sequence joins TRBV20-1 and TRBJ2-1; 7 bases match TRBD2. CDR1 and CDR2 (germline): DFQATT, SNEGSKA (reference sequence). This CDR3 has 15 amino acids. V was clipped by 3 bases and J by 6 bases; unmatched bases: 11. CDR3 nucleotide sequence: TGCAGTGCTAGTAGGCGGGAGAAGCTCTGCAATGAGCAGTTCTTC. Its protein product is CSASRREKLCNEQFF.

J is TRBJ2-4 and V is TRBV20-1; TRBD2 aligns across 12 bases. The J call may be incorrect, as the DNA end agrees better with TRBJ2-7. Germline CDR1 reads DFQATT; CDR2 reads SNEGSKA (reference sequence). The CDR3 length is 14 residues. CDR3 nucleotides: TGCAGTGCTAGAGGACTAGCGGGAGATCACGAGCAGTACTTC. Amino acids: CSARGLAGDHEQYF.

This clonotype appeared a few times. The gene calls are TRBV29-1 and TRBJ2-1; D tentatively fits TRBD1 or TRBD2 (5 bases each). Germline values: CDR1 SQVTM, CDR2 ANQGSEA. The germline V and J ends were trimmed by 4 bases and 8 bases, with 9 bases remaining between them. This CDR3 region has 11 residues. The CDR3 region is CSVGGTHEQFF. CDR3 sequence (DNA): TGCAGCGTTGGGGGGACCCATGAGCAGTTCTTC.

The chain uses TRBV28 and TRBJ1-5, with D possibly being TRBD1 (6 bases). Germline CDR1 is MDHEN and CDR2 is SYDVKM. Trimming stripped 3 bases from V and 0 bases from J, with 18 bases between. The CDR3 loop spans 18 amino acids. As DNA, the CDR3 is TGTGCCAGCAGTTTTTTGAGGGGGAAAAGTTATAGCAATCAGCCCCAGCATTTT. Amino acids: CASSFLRGKSYSNQPQHF.

This chain joins TRBV24-1 and TRBJ1-1; D may be TRBD1 (6 bases). Germline V gives CDR1 KGHDR, CDR2 SFDVKD. V shed 5 bases and J shed 1 base, with 10 bases lying between them. The CDR3 length is 14 residues. This CDR3 is CATSVVDRNTEAFF. The DNA for the CDR3 is TGTGCCACCAGTGTTGTGGACAGGAACACTGAAGCTTTCTTT.

This chain joins TRBV27 and TRBJ2-4; a possible D gene is TRBD1 (5 bases). The assigned J gene may be wrong: the sequence end matches TRBJ2-7 better. The CDR3 consists of 13 residues. CDR1 is MNHEY and CDR2 is SMNVEV in the germline V gene (reference sequence). The DNA for the CDR3 is TGTGCCAGCAGTTTAGGGGCTCTCACCGAGCAGTACTTC. Translation: CASSLGALTEQYF.

The chain joins TRBV7-8 to TRBJ1-5; 11 bases align to TRBD1. Germline values: CDR1 SGHVS, CDR2 FQNEAQ. The CDR3 consists of 16 residues. V trimming: 5 bases; J trimming: 4 bases; junction bases outside the gene matches: 7. The CDR3 region has the DNA TGTGCCAGCAGCCCCCGGACAGGGGGCTTGAATCAGCCCCAGCATTTT. Translated, it gives CASSPRTGGLNQPQHF.

This chain uses TRBV5-1 with TRBJ1-2, with 7 bases identical to TRBD1. V shed 4 bases, J shed 0 bases, and the junction held 6 bases outside the gene matches. Germline CDR1 SGHRS, CDR2 YFSETQ. The CDR3 has 15 amino acids. CDR3 in DNA: TGCGCCAGCAGCCCTGAAACAGGGGCTAACTATGGCTACACCTTC. Translating gives CASSPETGANYGYTF.

The chain recombines TRBV20-1 with TRBJ2-3; 12 positions agree with TRBD1. The V and J ends lost 1 base and 2 bases, in that order; junction bases with no gene match: 13. Germline V lookup: CDR1 DFQATT, CDR2 SNEGSKA (reference sequence). The CDR3 is 19 residues long. The CDR3: CSARVRDRGLGPFTDTQYF. CDR3 sequence (DNA): TGCAGTGCTAGAGTACGGGACAGGGGGCTCGGGCCCTTCACAGATACGCAGTATTTT.

There are a few counts of this clonotype. The V and J genes are TRBV28 and TRBJ1-4; TRBD1 might be the D (6 bases). This CDR3 contains 16 residues. Per the germline V gene, CDR1 is MDHEN and CDR2 is SYDVKM. V was clipped by 4 bases and J by 8 bases, with 20 bases between them. The CDR3 nucleotides are TGTGCCAGCAGTTACCCCAGGGTGGGGGCGCGCGAAAAACTGTTTTTT. This gives the protein CASSYPRVGAREKLFF.

The sample holds a few counts of this clonotype. The chain uses TRBV7-2 and TRBJ2-3; D is possibly TRBD1 (6 bases). Germline V gene sequence: CDR1 SGHTA, CDR2 FQGNSA. Trimming left V 1 base short and J 3 bases short, with 14 bases between. This CDR3 has 16 residues. The CDR3 sequence: CASSLVDRIFTDTQYF. The CDR3 nucleotides are TGTGCCAGCAGCTTAGTGGACAGAATATTTACAGATACGCAGTATTTT.

This clonotype was found a few times. The chain couples TRBV10-3 to TRBJ2-1; 9 positions agree with TRBD1. V was pared by 10 bases and J by 3 bases, with 7 bases of the junction left unmatched. Germline V gene data show CDR1 as ENHRY and CDR2 as SYGVKD. The CDR3 runs to 14 residues. CDR3 residues: CATWTGELYNEQFF. In DNA, the CDR3 is TGTGCCACCTGGACAGGGGAGCTCTACAATGAGCAGTTCTTC.

The chain carries TRBV5-6 and TRBJ2-1; D is unresolved. V shed 4 bases and J shed 4 bases, with 33 bases lying between them. Germline assignment: CDR1 SGHDT and CDR2 YYEEEE. The CDR3 totals 21 residues. Here the CDR3 reads CASSPVGLSGRVMIGYNEQFF. CDR3 sequence (DNA): TGTGCCAGCAGCCCGGTCGGATTGTCGGGTCGGGTTATGATCGGTTACAATGAGCAGTTCTTC. Combining the CDR3 with reference TRBV5-6 and TRBJ2-1 gives the whole variable domain DAGVTQSPTHLIKTRGQQVTLRCSPKSGHDTVSWYQQALGQGPQFIFQYYEEEERQRGNFPDRFSGHQFPNYSSELNVNALLLGDSALYLCASSPVGLSGRVMIGYNEQFFGPGTRLTVL.

This clonotype was seen ten or more times. The CDR3 DNA sequence: TGCAGCGTTGAAGATTTCAACGGGGCCTCCGCCAACGAGCAGTACTTC. It specifies CSVEDFNGASANEQYF. The chain links TRBV29-1 to TRBJ2-7; the D call may be TRBD1 or TRBD2 (5 bases each). The CDR3 sequence is 16 residues long. V lost 0 bases, J lost 5 bases, and 20 bases lay in between. The germline V gene encodes CDR1 SQVTM and CDR2 ANQGSEA.

This clonotype was observed many times. This rearrangement joins TRBV5-1 to TRBJ2-5; D is ambiguous. Per germline, CDR1 SGHRS and CDR2 YFSETQ. The V and J ends lost 0 bases and 5 bases respectively, with 5 bases between them. There are 12 residues in the CDR3. CDR3 residues: CASSLESETQYF. As DNA, the CDR3 is TGCGCCAGCAGCTTGGAGTCTGAGACCCAGTACTTC.

The chain is built from TRBV2 and TRBJ1-5, with D perhaps TRBD1 (5 bases). The CDR3 runs to 14 residues. Between the trimmed V and J ends, which lost 4 bases and 5 bases, there was a span of 12 bases. The germline V gene has CDR1 SNHLY and CDR2 FYNNEI. The DNA for the CDR3 is TGTGCCAGCAGTGCAACTACGGGGGATCAGCCCCAGCATTTT. It yields the protein CASSATTGDQPQHF.

The J gene is TRBJ2-3, the V gene TRBV27; 9 positions match TRBD2. The germline V gene has CDR1 MNHEY and CDR2 SMNVEV (reference sequence). The V gene end was trimmed by 3 bases and the J gene end by 2 bases; junction bases not matched to a gene: 12. The CDR3 length is 18 residues. CDR3 in DNA: TGTGCCAGCAGTTTGCAATGGGGACTAGCCCACCTCACAGATACGCAGTATTTT. This codes for CASSLQWGLAHLTDTQYF.

V and J are TRBV24-1 and TRBJ2-1, with TRBD1 as a possible D gene (6 bases). CDR3 length: 11 residues. Trimming took 9 bases from V and 5 from J, leaving 7 bases between them. Germline CDR1 reads KGHDR; CDR2 reads SFDVKD. The CDR3 loop reads CATGQHNEQFF. The DNA for the CDR3 is TGTGCCACCGGACAGCACAATGAGCAGTTCTTC.

The rearrangement links TRBV4-1 to TRBJ2-1, with 14 bases matching TRBD2. The J call is uncertain, as TRBJ2-7 better fits the DNA end. CDR3 length equals 18 residues. Looked up from germline, CDR1 is MGHRA and CDR2 is YSYEKL. DNA of the CDR3: TGCGCCAGCAGCCATGGACTAGCGGGGGGATTCTCCTACAATGAGCAGTACTTC. It codes for CASSHGLAGGFSYNEQYF.

The chain links TRBV25-1 to TRBJ2-1; D possibly corresponds to TRBD1 (5 bases). V was pared by 1 base and J by 1 base, with 11 bases between. From germline, CDR1 is MGHDK and CDR2 SYGVNS. The CDR3 loop spans 16 amino acids. The CDR3 coding sequence is TGTGCCAGCAGTGAATGGGGCTTATATTCCTACAATGAGCAGTTCTTC. Its protein product is CASSEWGLYSYNEQFF.